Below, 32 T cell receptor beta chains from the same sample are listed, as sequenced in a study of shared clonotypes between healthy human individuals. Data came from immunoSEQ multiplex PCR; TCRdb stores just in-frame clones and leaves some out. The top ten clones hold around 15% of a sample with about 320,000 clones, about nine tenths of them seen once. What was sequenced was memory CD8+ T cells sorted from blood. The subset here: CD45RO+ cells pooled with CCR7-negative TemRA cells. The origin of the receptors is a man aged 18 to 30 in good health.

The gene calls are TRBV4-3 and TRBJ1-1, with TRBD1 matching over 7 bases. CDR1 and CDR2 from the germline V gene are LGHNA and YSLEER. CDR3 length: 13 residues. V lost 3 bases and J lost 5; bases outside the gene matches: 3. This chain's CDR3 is CASSQTGITEAFF. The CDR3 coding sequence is TGCGCCAGCAGCCAGACAGGGATAACTGAAGCTTTCTTT.

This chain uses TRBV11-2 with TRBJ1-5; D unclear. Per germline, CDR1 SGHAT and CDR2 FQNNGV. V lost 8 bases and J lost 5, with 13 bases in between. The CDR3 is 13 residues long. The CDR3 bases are TGTGCCAGCCGAGGTGGGTATGATCAGCCCCAGCATTTT. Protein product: CASRGGYDQPQHF.

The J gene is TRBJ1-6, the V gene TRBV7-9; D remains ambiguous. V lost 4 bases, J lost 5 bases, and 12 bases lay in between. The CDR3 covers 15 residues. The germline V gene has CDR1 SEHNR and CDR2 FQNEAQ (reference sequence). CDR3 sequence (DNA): TGTGCCAGCAGCTCGTTCCGGGCCAATAATTCACCCCTCCACTTT. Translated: CASSSFRANNSPLHF.

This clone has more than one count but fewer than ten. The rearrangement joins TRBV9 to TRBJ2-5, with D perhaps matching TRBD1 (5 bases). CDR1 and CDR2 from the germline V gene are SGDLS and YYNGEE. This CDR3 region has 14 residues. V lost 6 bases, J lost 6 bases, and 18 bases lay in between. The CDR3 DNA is TGTGCCAGCACTCCAGGGCAAGGAAGACAGACCCAGTACTTC. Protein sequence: CASTPGQGRQTQYF.

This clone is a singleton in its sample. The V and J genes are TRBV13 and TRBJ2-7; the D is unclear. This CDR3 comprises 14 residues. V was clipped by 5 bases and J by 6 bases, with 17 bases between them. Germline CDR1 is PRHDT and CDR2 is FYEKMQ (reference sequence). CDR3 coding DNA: TGTGCCAGCAGCCCGGACGGGCCCAGCGCCGAGCAGTACTTC. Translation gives CASSPDGPSAEQYF. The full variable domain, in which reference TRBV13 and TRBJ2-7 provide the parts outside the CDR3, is AAGVIQSPRHLIKEKRETATLKCYPIPRHDTVYWYQQGPGQDPQFLISFYEKMQSDKGSIPDRFSAQQFSDYHSELNMSSLELGDSALYFCASSPDGPSAEQYFGPGTRLTVT.

The CDR3 DNA is TGTGCCAGCAGCCAAGGATTGAATGAGCAGTTCTTC. It codes for CASSQGLNEQFF. The chain joins TRBV11-2 to TRBJ2-1; D is undetermined. Trimming left V 5 bases short and J 7 bases short, with 9 bases between. This CDR3 has 12 residues. CDR1 SGHAT and CDR2 FQNNGV come from the germline V gene.

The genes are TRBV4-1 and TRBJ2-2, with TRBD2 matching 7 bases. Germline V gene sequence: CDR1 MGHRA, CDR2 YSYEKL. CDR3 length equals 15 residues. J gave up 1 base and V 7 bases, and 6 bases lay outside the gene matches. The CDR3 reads CASTYSGGNTGELFF. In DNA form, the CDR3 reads TGCGCCAGCACCTACTCGGGAGGGAACACCGGGGAGCTGTTTTTT.

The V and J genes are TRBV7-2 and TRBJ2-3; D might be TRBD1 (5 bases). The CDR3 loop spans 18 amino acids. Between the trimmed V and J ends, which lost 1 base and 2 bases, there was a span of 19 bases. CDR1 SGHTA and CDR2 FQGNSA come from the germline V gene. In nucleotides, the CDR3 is TGTGCCAGCAGCTTAGTTCACCAGGGCAGGGCCCCCACAGATACGCAGTATTTT. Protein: CASSLVHQGRAPTDTQYF.

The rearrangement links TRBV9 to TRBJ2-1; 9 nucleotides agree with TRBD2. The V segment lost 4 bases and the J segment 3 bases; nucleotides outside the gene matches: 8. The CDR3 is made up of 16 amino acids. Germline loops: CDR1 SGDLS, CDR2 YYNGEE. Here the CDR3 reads CASSPWLAGNYNEQFF. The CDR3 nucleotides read TGTGCCAGCAGCCCGTGGCTAGCGGGAAACTACAATGAGCAGTTCTTC.

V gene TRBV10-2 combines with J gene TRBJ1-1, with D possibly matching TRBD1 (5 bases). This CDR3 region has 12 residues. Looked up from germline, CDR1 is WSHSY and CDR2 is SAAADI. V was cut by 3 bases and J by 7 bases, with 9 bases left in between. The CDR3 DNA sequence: TGCGCCAGCAGTGAAGCAGGGATTGAAGCTTTCTTT. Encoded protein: CASSEAGIEAFF.

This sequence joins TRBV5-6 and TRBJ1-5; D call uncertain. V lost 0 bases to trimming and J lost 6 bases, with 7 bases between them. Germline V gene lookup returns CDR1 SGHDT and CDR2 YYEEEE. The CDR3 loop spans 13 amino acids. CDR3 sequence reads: CASSLGGGQPQHF. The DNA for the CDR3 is TGTGCCAGCAGCTTGGGAGGCGGTCAGCCCCAGCATTTT.

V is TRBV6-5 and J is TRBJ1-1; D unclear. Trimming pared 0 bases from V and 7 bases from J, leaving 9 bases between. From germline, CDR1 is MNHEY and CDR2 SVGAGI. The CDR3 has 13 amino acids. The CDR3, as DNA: TGTGCCAGCAGTTACTCGGGTGAGTTTGAAGCTTTCTTT. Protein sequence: CASSYSGEFEAFF.

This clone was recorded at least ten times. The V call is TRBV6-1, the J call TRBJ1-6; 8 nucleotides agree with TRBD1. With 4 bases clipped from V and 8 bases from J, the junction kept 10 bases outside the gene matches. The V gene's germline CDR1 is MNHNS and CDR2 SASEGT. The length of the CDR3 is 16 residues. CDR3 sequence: CASSAWTGRGDSPLHF. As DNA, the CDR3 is TGTGCCAGCAGTGCCTGGACAGGGAGAGGCGATTCACCCCTCCACTTT.

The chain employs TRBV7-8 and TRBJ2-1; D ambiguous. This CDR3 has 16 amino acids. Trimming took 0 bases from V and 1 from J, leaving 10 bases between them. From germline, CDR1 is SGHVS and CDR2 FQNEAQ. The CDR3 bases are TGTGCCAGCAGCTTAGCTTCGGCTGAATCCTACAATGAGCAGTTCTTC. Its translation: CASSLASAESYNEQFF.

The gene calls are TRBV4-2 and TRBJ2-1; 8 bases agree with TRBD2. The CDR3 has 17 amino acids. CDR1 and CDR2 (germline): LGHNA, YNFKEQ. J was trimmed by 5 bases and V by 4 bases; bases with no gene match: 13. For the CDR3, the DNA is TGTGCCAGCAGCCTCCCCCCGTCGGGGGGGCCTGACAATGAGCAGTTCTTC. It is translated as CASSLPPSGGPDNEQFF.

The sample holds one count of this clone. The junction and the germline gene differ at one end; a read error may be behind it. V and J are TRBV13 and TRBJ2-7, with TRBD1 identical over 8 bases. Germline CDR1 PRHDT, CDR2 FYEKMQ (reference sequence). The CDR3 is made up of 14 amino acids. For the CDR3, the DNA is TGTGCCAGCAGCGTAGGACAGGGCAGCTACGAGCAGTACTTC. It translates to CASSVGQGSYEQYF.

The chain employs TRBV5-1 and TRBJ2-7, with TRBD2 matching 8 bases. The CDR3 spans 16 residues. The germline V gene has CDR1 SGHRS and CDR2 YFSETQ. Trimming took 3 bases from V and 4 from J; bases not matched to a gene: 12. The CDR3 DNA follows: TGCGCCAGCAGCTCCGGAGTAAGCGGGAGTACATACGAGCAGTACTTC. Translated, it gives CASSSGVSGSTYEQYF.

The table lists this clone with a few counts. CDR3 DNA sequence: TGTGCCAGCAGCTCGTCCGGGACTAGCGAAAACTACGAGCAGTACTTC. The encoded protein is CASSSSGTSENYEQYF. The rearrangement joins TRBV11-2 to TRBJ2-7; 10 bases agree with TRBD2. Trimming at V came to 4 bases and at J to 3 bases, leaving 9 bases not matched to a gene. Germline CDR1 reads SGHAT; CDR2 reads FQNNGV. The CDR3 is 16 amino acids.

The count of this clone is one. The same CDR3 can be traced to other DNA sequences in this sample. CDR3 bases: TGTGCCAGCAGCGGGTACACAGATACGCAGTATTTT. It specifies CASSGYTDTQYF. The genes are TRBV9 and TRBJ2-3, with unresolved D. V dropped 3 bases and J dropped 2 bases, with 4 bases sitting between them. The CDR3 is 12 residues long. From germline, CDR1 is SGDLS and CDR2 YYNGEE.

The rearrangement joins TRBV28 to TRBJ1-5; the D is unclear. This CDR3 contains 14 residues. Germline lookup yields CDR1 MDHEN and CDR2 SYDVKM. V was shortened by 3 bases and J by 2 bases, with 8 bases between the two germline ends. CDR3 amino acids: CASSFLSGNQPQHF. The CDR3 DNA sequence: TGTGCCAGCAGTTTTTTGAGTGGCAATCAGCCCCAGCATTTT.

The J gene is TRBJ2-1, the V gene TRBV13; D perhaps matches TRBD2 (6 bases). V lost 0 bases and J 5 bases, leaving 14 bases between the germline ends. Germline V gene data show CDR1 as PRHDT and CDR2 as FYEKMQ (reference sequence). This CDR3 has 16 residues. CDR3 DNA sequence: TGTGCCAGCAGCTTAGGCGAGACGGGAGCCAACAATGAGCAGTTCTTC. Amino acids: CASSLGETGANNEQFF.

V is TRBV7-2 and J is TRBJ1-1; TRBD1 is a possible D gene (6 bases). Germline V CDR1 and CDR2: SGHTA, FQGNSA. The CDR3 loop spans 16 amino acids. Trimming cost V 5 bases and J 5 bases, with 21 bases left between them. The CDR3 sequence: CASSTRQVRGWTEAFF. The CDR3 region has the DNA TGTGCCAGCAGCACCCGACAGGTCCGTGGTTGGACTGAAGCTTTCTTT.

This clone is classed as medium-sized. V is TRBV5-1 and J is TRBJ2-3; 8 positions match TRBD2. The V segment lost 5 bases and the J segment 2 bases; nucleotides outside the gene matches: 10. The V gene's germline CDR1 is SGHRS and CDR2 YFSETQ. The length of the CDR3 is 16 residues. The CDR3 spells CASRSHPGGATDTQYF. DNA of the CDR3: TGCGCCAGCAGGTCACACCCCGGGGGGGCCACAGATACGCAGTATTTT.

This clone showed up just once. CDR3 sequence reads: CAWSVPYLGAAEAFF. The CDR3 nucleotides are TGTGCCTGGAGTGTACCGTATCTGGGGGCGGCTGAAGCTTTCTTT. V is TRBV30 and J is TRBJ1-1, with a tentative D call TRBD1 (6 bases). Looked up from germline, CDR1 is GTSNPN and CDR2 is SVGIG (reference sequence). The CDR3 has 15 amino acids. V was cut by 0 bases and J by 6 bases, with 17 bases left in between.

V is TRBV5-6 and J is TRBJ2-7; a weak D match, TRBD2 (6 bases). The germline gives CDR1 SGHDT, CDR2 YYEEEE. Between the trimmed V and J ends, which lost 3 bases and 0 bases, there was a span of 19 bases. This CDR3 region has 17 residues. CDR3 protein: CASSWGEAGLVSYEQYF. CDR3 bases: TGTGCCAGCAGCTGGGGGGAAGCGGGTCTCGTCTCCTACGAGCAGTACTTC.

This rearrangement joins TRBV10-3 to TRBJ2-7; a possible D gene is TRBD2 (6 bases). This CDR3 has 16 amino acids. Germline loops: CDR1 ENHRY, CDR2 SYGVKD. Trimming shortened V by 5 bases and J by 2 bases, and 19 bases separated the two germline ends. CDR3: CAISRHLEGPPYEQYF. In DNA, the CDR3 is TGTGCCATCAGTAGACATCTGGAGGGGCCCCCCTACGAGCAGTACTTC.

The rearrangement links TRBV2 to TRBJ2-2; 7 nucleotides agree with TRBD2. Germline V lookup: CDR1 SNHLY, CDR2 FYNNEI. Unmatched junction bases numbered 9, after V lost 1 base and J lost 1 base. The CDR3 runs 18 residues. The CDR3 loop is CASSEDGLAEQNTGELFF. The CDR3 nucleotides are TGTGCCAGCAGTGAAGATGGTCTAGCGGAGCAGAACACCGGGGAGCTGTTTTTT.

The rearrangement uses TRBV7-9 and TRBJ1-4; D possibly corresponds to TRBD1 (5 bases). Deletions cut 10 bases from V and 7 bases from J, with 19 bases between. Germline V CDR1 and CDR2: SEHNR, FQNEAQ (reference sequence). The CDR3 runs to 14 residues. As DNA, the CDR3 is TGTGCCAACAAACAGGAGGGTAAGTGTGAAAAACTGTTTTTT. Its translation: CANKQEGKCEKLFF.

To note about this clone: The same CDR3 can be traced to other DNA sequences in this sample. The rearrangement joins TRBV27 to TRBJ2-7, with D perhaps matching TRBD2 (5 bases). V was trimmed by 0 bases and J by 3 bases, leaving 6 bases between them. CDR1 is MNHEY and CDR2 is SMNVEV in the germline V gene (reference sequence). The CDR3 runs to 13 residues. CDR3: CASSLSSGYEQYF. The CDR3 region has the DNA TGTGCCAGCAGTTTATCGAGCGGCTACGAGCAGTACTTC.

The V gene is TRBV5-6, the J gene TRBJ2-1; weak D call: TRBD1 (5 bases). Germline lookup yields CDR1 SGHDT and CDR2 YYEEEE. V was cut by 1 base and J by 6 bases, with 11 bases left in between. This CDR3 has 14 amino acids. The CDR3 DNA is TGTGCCAGCAGCTTGTCAGGGAATAGCAATGAGCAGTTCTTC. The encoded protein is CASSLSGNSNEQFF.

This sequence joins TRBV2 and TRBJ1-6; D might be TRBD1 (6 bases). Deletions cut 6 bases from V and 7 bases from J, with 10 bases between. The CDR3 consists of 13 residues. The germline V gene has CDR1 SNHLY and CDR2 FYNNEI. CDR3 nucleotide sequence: TGTGCCAGCAGGAGGGGGGGGAATTCACCCCTCCACTTT. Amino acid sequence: CASRRGGNSPLHF. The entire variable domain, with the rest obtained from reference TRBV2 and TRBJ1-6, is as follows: EPEVTQTPSHQVTQMGQEVILRCVPISNHLYFYWYRQILGQKVEFLVSFYNNEISEKSEIFDDQFSVERPDGSNFTLKIRSTKLEDSAMYFCASRRGGNSPLHFGNGTRLTVT.

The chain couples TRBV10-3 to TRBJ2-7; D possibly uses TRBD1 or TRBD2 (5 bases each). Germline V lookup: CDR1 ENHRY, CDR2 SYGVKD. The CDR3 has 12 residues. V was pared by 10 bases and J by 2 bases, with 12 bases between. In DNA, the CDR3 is TGTGCCAGCCGGGACCACCCCTACGAGCAGTACTTC. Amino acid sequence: CASRDHPYEQYF.